This T cell receptor beta chain originates from a study of OX40 agonist ivuxolimab in advanced cancers. Across the whole study: At approximately 80% male, the cohort had a mean age of about 60 years, ranging from 23 to 79.

Trimming cost V 8 bases and J 0 bases, with 7 bases left between them. Germline-derived CDR1 and CDR2 are LNHNV and YYDKDF (reference sequence). The CDR3 consists of 13 residues. TCRdb's copy holds only in-frame clones and misses some; the assay was immunoSEQ multiplex PCR. The table records more than 65,000 clones, about three quarters of them present only once. The sequence derives from an adult with an advanced solid tumor such as melanoma, head and neck, liver or kidney cancer. Sequencing used CD4+ or CD8+ T cells sorted from blood, obtained in a trial of the OX40 agonist ivuxolimab. This sequence joins TRBV15 and TRBJ1-4; D gene unclear. The CDR3 DNA reads as TGTGCCACCGTGAGAACAACTAATGAAAAACTGTTTTTT. Residues: CATVRTTNEKLFF.